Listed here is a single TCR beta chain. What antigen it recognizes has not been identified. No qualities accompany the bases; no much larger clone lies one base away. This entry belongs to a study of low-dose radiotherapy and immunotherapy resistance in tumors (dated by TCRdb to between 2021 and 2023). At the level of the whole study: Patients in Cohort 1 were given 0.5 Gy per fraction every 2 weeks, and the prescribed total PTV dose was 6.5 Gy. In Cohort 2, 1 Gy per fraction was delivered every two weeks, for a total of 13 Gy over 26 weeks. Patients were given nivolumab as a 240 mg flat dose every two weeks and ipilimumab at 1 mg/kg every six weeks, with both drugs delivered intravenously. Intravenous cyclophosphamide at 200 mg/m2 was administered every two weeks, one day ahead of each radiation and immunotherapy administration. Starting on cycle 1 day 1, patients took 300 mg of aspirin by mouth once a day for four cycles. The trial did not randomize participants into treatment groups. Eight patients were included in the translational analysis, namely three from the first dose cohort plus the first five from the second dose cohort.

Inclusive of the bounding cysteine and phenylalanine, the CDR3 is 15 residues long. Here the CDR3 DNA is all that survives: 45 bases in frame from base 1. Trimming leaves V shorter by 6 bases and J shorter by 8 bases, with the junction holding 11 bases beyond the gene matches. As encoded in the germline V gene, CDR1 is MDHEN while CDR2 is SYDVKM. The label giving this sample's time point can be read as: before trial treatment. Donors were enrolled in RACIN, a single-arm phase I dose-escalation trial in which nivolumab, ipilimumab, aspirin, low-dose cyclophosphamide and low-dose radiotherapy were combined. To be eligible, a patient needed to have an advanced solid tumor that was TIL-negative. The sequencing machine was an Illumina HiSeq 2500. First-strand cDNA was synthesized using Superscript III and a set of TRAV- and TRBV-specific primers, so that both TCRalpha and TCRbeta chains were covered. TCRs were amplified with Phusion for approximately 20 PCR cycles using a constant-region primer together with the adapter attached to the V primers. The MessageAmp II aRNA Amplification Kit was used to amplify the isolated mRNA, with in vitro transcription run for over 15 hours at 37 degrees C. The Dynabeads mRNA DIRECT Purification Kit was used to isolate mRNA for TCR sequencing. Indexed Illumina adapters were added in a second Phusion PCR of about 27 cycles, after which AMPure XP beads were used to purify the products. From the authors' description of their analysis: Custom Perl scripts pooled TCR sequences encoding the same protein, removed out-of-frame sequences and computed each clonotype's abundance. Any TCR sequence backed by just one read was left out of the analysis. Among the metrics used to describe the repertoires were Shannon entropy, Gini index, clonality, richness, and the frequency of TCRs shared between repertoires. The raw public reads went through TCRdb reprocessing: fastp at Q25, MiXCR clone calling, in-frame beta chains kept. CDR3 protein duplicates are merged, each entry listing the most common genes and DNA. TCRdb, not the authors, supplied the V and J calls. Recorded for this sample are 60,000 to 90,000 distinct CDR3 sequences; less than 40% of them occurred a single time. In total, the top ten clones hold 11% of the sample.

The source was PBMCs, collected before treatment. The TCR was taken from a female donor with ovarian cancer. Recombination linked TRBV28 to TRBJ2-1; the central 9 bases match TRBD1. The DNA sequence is TGTGCCAGCAGCCGTCCCGGGACAGGGAGCGATGAGCAGTTCTTC. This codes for CASSRPGTGSDEQFF.